This TCR beta chain was identified during a study of cytomegalovirus exposure and HLA in healthy donors. General study results and limits: Presence/absence analyses supposed approximately even sequencing depth among donors. What a later analysis showed was that several of the most significant clusters appeared linked to common viral pathogens. Per a prior analysis, the majority of TCR beta V segments were productive roughly 87% or roughly 30% of the time.

Turning to this clone: Its antigen remains unidentified.

CDR3 length: 13 residues. Germline CDR1 MNHEY, CDR2 SMNVEV (reference sequence). Trimming stripped 7 bases from V and 4 bases from J, with 10 bases between. Primers: 60 Vbeta forward and 13 Jbeta reverse. Sequencing used immunoSEQ multiplex PCR; TCRdb keeps in-frame clones, though not all of them. This specimen shows some 130,000 clones; the ten leading clones hold about 1.5%. Each of the donors was a healthy bone marrow donor. The sample comprised PBMCs. The rearrangement links TRBV27 to TRBJ1-4; TRBD1 is a possible D gene (5 bases). The TCR originated in a woman in her thirties or forties in good health and CMV-seropositive. The CDR3 reads CASKGPLNEKLFF. CDR3 nucleotides: TGTGCCAGCAAGGGGCCGCTTAATGAAAAACTGTTTTTT.